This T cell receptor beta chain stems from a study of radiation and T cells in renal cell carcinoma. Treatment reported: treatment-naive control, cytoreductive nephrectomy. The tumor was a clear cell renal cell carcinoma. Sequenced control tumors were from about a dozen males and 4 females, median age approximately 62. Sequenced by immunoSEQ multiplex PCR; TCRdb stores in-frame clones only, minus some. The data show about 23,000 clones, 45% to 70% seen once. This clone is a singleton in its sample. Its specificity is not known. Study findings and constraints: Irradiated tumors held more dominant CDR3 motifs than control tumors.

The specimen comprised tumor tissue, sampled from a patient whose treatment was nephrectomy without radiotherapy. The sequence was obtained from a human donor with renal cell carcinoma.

CDR3 bases: TGTGCCAGCAGCTTAGCCGCCCCGAGCGGGGGAGTCGCGGAGACCCAGTACTTC. Protein product: CASSLAAPSGGVAETQYF. The chain combines TRBV7-2 with TRBJ2-5; 8 nucleotides align to TRBD2. Germline loops: CDR1 SGHTA, CDR2 FQGNSA. The ends lost 0 bases at V and 5 bases at J; junction bases unmatched: 14. This CDR3 has 18 residues.